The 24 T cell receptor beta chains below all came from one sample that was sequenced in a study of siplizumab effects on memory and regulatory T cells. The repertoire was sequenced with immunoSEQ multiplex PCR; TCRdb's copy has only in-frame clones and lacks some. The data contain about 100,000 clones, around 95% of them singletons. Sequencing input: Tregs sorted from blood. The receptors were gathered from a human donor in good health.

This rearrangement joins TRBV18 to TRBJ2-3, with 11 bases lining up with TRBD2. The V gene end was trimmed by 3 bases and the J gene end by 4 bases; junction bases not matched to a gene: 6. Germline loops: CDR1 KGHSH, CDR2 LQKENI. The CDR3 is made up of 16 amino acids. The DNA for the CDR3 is TGTGCCAGCTCACCTCAACTAGCGGGAGCAGCAGATACGCAGTATTTT. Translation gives CASSPQLAGAADTQYF.

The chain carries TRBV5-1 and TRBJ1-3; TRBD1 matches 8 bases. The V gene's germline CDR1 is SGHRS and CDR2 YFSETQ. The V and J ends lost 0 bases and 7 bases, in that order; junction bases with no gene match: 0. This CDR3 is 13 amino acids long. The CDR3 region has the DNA TGCGCCAGCAGCTTGGGGACAGGGAACACCATATATTTT. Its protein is CASSLGTGNTIYF.

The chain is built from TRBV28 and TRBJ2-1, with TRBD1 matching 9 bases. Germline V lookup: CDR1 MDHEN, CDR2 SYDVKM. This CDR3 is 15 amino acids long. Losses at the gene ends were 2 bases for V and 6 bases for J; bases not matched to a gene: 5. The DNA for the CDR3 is TGTGCCAGCAGTTTAGTGACAGGGGGGGGCAATGAGCAGTTCTTC. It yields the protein CASSLVTGGGNEQFF.

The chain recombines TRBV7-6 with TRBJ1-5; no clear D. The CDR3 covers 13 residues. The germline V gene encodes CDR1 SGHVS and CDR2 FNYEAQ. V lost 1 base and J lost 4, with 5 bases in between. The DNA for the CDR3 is TGTGCCAGCAGCTTAGAGTCTAATCAGCCCCAGCATTTT. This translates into CASSLESNQPQHF.

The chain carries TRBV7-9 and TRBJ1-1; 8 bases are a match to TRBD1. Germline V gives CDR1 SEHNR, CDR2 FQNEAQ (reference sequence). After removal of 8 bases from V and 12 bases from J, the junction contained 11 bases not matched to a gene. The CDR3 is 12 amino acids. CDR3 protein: CASGLNRGESFF. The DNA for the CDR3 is TGTGCCAGCGGCCTGAACAGGGGGGAATCTTTCTTT.

The CDR3 loop is CASSSRTPRPNTQYF. The CDR3 nucleotides are TGTGCCAGCAGTTCCCGGACCCCGCGCCCTAATACGCAGTATTTT. The chain couples TRBV27 to TRBJ2-3; D unresolved. Trimming pared 4 bases from V and 7 bases from J, leaving 18 bases between. Germline V gene lookup returns CDR1 MNHEY and CDR2 SMNVEV (reference sequence). This CDR3 has 15 amino acids.

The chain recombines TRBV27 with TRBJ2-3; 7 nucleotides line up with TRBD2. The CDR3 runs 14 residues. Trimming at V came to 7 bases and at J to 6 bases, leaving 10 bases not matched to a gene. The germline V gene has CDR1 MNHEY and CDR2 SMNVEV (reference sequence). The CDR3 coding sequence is TGTGCCAGCACCCTCCTGGGGGGGACGGATACGCAGTATTTT. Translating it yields CASTLLGGTDTQYF.

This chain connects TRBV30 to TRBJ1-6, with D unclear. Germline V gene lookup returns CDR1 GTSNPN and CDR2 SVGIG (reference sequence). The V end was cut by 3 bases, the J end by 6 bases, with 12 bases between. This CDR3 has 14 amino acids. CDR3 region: CAWRRRTFNSPLHF. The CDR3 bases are TGTGCCTGGAGAAGACGGACGTTTAATTCACCCCTCCACTTT.

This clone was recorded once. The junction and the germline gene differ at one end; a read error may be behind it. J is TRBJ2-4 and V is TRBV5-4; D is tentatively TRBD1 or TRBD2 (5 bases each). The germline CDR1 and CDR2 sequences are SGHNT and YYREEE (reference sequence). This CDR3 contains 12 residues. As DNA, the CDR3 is TGTGCCAGCAGCTTGGGGGTCAGGGAGCCTCACTTC. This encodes CASSLGVREPHF. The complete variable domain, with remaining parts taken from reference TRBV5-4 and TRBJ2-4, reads ETGVTQSPTHLIKTRGQQVTLRCSSQSGHNTVSWYQQALGQGPQFIFQYYREEENGRGNFPPRFSGLQFPNYSSELNVNALELDDSALYLCASSLGVREPHFGAGTRLSVL.

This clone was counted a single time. The DNA of the CDR3 is TGCAGCGTTGTTGATGACAGGGGAGGGGGGCAGTACTTC. Translating gives CSVVDDRGGGQYF. This chain connects TRBV29-1 to TRBJ2-7, with a tentative D call TRBD1 (8 bases). Germline CDR1 is SQVTM and CDR2 is ANQGSEA. V lost 4 bases and J 9 bases, leaving 19 bases between the germline ends. The CDR3 spans 13 residues.

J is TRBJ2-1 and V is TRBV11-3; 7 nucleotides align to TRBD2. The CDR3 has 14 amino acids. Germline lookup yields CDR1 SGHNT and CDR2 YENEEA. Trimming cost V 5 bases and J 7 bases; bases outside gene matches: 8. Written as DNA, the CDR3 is TGTGCCAGCAGCCGTTTAAGCGGGAAAAATGAGCAGTTCTTC. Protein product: CASSRLSGKNEQFF.

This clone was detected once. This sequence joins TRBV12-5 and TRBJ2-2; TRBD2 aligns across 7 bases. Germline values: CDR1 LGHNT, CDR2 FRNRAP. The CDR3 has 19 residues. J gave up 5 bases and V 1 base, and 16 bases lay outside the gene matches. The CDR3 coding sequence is TGTGCTAGTGGTTTGGGCCGATCCAGCGGGATACGTGTTACCGGGGAGCTGTTTTTT. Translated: CASGLGRSSGIRVTGELFF.

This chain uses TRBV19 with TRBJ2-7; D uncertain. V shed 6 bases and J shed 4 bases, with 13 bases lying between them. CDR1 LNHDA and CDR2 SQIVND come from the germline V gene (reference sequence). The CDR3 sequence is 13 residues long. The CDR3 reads CASRGRGLYEQYF. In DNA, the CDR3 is TGTGCCAGTAGGGGCAGAGGCCTTTACGAGCAGTACTTC.

The chain's CDR3 is CAIRTGALANYGYTF. The CDR3 bases are TGTGCCATCCGGACAGGGGCCCTAGCTAACTATGGCTACACCTTC. This chain links TRBV28 with TRBJ1-2; 9 bases are shared with TRBD1. Germline CDR1 reads MDHEN; CDR2 reads SYDVKM. The V gene end was trimmed by 10 bases and the J gene end by 0 bases; junction bases not matched to a gene: 9. The CDR3 has 15 residues.

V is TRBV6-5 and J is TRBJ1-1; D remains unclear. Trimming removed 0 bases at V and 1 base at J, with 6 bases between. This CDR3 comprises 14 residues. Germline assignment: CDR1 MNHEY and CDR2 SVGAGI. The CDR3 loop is CASSYSTENTEAFF. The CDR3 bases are TGTGCCAGCAGTTACTCGACGGAGAACACTGAAGCTTTCTTT.

The CDR3 DNA sequence: TGTGCCTGGAGTGTAGAGGGACACCTTGGTTATCAGCCCCAGCATTTT. Translating it yields CAWSVEGHLGYQPQHF. V and J are TRBV30 and TRBJ1-5; a possible D gene is TRBD1 (6 bases). From germline, CDR1 is GTSNPN and CDR2 SVGIG (reference sequence). The V gene lost 0 bases and the J gene lost 5 bases, with 17 bases spanning the gap. This CDR3 is built from 16 residues.

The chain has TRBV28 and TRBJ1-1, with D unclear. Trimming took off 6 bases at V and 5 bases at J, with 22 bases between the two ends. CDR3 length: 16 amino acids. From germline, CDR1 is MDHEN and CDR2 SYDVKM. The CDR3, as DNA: TGTGCCAGCAGCGTCTTGTGGATGCGAATCGGGACTGAAGCTTTCTTT. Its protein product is CASSVLWMRIGTEAFF.

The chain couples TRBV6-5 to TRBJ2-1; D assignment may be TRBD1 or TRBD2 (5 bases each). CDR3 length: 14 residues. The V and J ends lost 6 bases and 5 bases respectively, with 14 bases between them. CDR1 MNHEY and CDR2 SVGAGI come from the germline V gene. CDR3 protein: CASSRDQKNNEQFF. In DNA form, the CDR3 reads TGTGCCAGCAGCCGGGACCAAAAAAACAATGAGCAGTTCTTC.

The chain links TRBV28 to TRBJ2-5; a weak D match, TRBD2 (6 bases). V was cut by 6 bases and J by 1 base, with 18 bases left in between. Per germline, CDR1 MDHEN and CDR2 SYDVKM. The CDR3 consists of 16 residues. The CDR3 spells CASSYLYSGLQETQYF. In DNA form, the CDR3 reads TGTGCCAGCAGCTATCTTTATAGCGGACTCCAAGAGACCCAGTACTTC.

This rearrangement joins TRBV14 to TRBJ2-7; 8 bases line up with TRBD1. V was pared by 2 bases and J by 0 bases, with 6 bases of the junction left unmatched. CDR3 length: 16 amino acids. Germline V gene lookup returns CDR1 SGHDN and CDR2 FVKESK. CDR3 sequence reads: CASSQLLGTGSYEQYF. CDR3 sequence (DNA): TGTGCCAGCAGCCAATTACTAGGGACAGGCTCCTACGAGCAGTACTTC.

Written as DNA, the CDR3 is TGTGCCAGCAAAGGTACAGGGAGAAATGGCTACACCTTC. The encoded protein is CASKGTGRNGYTF. The chain joins TRBV27 to TRBJ1-2, with D maybe TRBD1 (6 bases). CDR1 is MNHEY, CDR2 SMNVEV, per germline (reference sequence). Trimming cost V 7 bases and J 6 bases, with 15 bases left between them. This CDR3 has 13 residues.

The chain's CDR3 is CASGENTGELFF. Here the CDR3 DNA reads TGTGCCAGCGGGGAGAACACCGGGGAGCTGTTTTTT. V usage is TRBV6-4 and J usage is TRBJ2-2; D unresolved. Germline assignment: CDR1 MRHNA and CDR2 SNTAGT. This CDR3 has 12 residues. V was cut by 8 bases and J by 1 base, with 5 bases left in between.

CDR3 DNA: TGTGCCAGCAGTGTGGCGGGTTTGTCCCAGTACTTC. It yields the protein CASSVAGLSQYF. The chain has TRBV6-1 and TRBJ2-5; tentative D call: TRBD2 (5 bases). The CDR3 sequence is 12 residues long. V was trimmed by 4 bases and J by 9 bases, leaving 12 bases between them. Per germline, CDR1 MNHNS and CDR2 SASEGT.

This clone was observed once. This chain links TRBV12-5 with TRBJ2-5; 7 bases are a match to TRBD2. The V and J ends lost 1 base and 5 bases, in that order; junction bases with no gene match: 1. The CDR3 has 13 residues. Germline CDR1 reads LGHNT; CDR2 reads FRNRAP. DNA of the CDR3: TGTGCTAGTGGTTTGGGGGGAGGGGAGACCCAGTACTTC. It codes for CASGLGGGETQYF.